This entry describes one TCR beta chain. This clonotype was observed a handful of times. It lacks a known antigen. No base quality values were provided; no much bigger clone lies one nucleotide off. This specimen comes from a study of T and B cells in COVID-19 patients (TCRdb year 2020). For the wider study: In this study, adaptive immunity was profiled in COVID-19 patients who either had active infection or had recovered, using TRB and IGH repertoire sequencing of peripheral blood. A recovered cohort comprised about 18 patients contributing about 22 samples, mostly after mild to moderate COVID-19 managed as outpatients. Patients in the recovered cohort had a median age of around 34 years, compared with over 60 years for patients in the active-infection cohort. Of the 20 to 25 patients in the active-infection cohort, 12 to 13 were critically ill and needed mechanical ventilation or ECMO. Comorbidities linked to unfavorable COVID-19 outcome were present in about 90% of the 20 patients in the active-infection cohort. Over 7 million TCR sequences were analysed from a TCR and BCR sequence repository that comprised approximately 37 patients and around 70 time points. A couple of patients were in both the active and recovered cohorts because samples existed from active disease and from after recovery. Repertoire analyses used an age-matched reference group of 30 to 40 healthy donors who were negative for COVID-19 antibodies as the comparison. As many as 9 follow-up blood samples were taken per patient, and some of the samples covered different disease stages within the same individual. Broad study findings and their caveats: Blood samples obtained from mildly ill patients during symptoms, as well as early samples obtained from severe cases, were available only in scarce numbers. It was stated that prospective validation of the reported TCR clusters was required before the clusters could be put to clinical use. In patients with COVID-19, the usage of TRBV/TRBJ genes was reported to be strongly skewed. In active COVID-19, TRB repertoires were highly clonal, while at recovery, diversity and richness increased above the levels seen in healthy donors. The cohort was considered too small to assess HLA contributions to COVID-19 susceptibility or severity. Specific T cell subsets (CD4+/Treg/CD8+) and sorted SARS-CoV-2-responsive or tetramer+ T cells had not yet been sequenced, and these experiments were ongoing. A total of fewer than 2,500 TCR clusters were exclusive to the recovered cohort, and some 29 of those clusters were low-pGen clusters.

The instrument given in TCRdb is Illumina MiSeq. Multiplex PCR with BIOMED2 TRB-A/B primer pools was used to amplify TRB rearrangements. Two consecutive PCRs added Illumina-compatible adapters and 7-nucleotide sample barcodes to the amplicons. All library PCRs used Phusion HS II polymerase. Amplicons were purified from gel with the NucleoSpin Gel and PCR Clean-up kit, quantified on Qubit, and pooled at 3 to 5 nM. Before Illumina next-generation sequencing, the quality of the amplicon pool was assessed on an Agilent 2100 Bioanalyzer. Turning to the authors' computational methods: TRB rearrangements were annotated with MiXCR 3.0.8 using the default MiXCR reference library. Non-productive reads and sequences with fewer than 2 reads were removed, and every unique CDR3 nucleotide sequence was treated as one clone. Clonality, diversity, richness and V-J gene usage were computed in R 3.5.1. TCR clustering by CDR3 similarity used GLIPH2, with generation probabilities calculated by OLGA. Only GLIPH2 clusters containing at least four unique TCR clonotypes present in at least three individuals were kept. TCRdb handled the public reads itself, with Q25 trimming in fastp and clone calling in MiXCR, and kept productive beta chains. Merged by CDR3 protein, the rows form single entries marked with the most common genes and DNA. TCRdb, not the original authors, processed these V and J calls. Here the sample has several thousand distinct CDR3 sequences; around 33% occur a single time. The ten largest account for more than 45% of the sample.

The junction carries 8 bases between V and J, which are trimmed by 5 bases and 3 bases respectively. The CDR3, cysteine through phenylalanine, is 13 amino acids long. Kept here is only the CDR3 DNA, which spans 39 bases and is read in frame from base 1. From the germline V gene (reference sequence), CDR1 is SEHNR and CDR2 is FQNEAQ. Genomic DNA extracted from blood was used in amounts of roughly 230-550 ng for amplification of TRB repertoires. Source material: blood. The chain is made from TRBV7-9 and TRBJ2-1; the D segment could be TRBD1, given 5 matching bases. The TCR comes from a human donor with active COVID-19. The CDR3 region: CASSLRDYNEQFF. The nucleotide sequence reads as follows: TGTGCCAGCAGCCTCAGGGACTACAATGAGCAGTTCTTC.